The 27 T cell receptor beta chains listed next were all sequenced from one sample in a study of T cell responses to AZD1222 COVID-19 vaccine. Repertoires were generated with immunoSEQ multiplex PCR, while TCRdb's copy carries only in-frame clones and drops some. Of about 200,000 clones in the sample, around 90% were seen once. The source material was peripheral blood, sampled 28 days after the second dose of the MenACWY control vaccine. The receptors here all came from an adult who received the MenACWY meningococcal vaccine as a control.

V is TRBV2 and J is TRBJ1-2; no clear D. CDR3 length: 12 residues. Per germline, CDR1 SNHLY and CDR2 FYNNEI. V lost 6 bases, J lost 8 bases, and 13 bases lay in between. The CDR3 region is CASSGNVKGYTF. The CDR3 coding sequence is TGTGCCAGCAGCGGCAACGTGAAGGGCTACACCTTC.

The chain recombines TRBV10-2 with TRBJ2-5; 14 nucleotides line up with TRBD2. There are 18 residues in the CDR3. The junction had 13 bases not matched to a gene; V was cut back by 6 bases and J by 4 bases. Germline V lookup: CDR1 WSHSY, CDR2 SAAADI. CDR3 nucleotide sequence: TGCGCCAGCAGCCGTGGACTGGGACTAGCGGGAGTAGGAGAGACCCAGTACTTC. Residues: CASSRGLGLAGVGETQYF.

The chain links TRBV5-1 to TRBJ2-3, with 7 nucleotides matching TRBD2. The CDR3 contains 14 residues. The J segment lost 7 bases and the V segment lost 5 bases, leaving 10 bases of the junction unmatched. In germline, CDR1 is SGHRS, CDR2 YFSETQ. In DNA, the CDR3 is TGCGCCAGCAGTTCCCCCGCGGGGGAGAATACGCAGTATTTT. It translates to CASSSPAGENTQYF. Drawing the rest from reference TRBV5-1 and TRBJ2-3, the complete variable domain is KAGVTQTPRYLIKTRGQQVTLSCSPISGHRSVSWYQQTPGQGLQFLFEYFSETQRNKGNFPGRFSGRQFSNSRSEMNVSTLELGDSALYLCASSSPAGENTQYFGPGTRLTVL.

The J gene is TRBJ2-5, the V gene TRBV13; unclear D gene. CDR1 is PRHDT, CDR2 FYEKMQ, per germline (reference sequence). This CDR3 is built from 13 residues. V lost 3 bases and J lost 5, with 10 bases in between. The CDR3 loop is CASSLPQGETQYF. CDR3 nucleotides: TGTGCCAGCAGCTTGCCTCAAGGGGAGACCCAGTACTTC.

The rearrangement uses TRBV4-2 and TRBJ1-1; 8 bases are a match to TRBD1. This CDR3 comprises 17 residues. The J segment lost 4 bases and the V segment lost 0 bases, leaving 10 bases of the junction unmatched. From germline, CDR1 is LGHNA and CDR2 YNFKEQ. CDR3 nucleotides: TGTGCCAGCAGCCAAGAGTTACAGGGGGTGAGGAGCACTGAAGCTTTCTTT. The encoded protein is CASSQELQGVRSTEAFF.

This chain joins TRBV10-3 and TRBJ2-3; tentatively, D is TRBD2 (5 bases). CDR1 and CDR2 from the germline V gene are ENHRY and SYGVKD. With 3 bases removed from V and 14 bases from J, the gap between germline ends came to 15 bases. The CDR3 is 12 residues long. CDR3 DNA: TGTGCCATCAGTGATAAGGAAGCTAGCCCGTATTTT. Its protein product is CAISDKEASPYF.

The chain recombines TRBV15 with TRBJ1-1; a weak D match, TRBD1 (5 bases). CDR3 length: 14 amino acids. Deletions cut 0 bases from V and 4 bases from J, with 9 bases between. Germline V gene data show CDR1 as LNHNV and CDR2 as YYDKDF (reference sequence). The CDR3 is CATSRDRGGTEAFF. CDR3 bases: TGTGCCACCAGCAGAGATCGGGGGGGCACTGAAGCTTTCTTT. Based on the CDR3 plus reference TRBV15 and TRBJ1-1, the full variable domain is DAMVIQNPRYQVTQFGKPVTLSCSQTLNHNVMYWYQQKSSQAPKLLFHYYDKDFNNEADTPDNFQSRRPNTSFCFLDIRSPGLGDTAMYLCATSRDRGGTEAFFGQGTRLTVV.

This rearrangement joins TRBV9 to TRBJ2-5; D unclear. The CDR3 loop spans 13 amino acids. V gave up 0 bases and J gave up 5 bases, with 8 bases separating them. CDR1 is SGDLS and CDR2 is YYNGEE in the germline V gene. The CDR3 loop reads CASSVGMRETQYF. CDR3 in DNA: TGTGCCAGCAGCGTAGGCATGCGCGAGACCCAGTACTTC.

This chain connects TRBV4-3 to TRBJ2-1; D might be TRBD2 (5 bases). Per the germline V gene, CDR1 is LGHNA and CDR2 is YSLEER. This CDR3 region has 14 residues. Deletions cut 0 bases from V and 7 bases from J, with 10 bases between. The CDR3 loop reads CASSQDTSRNEQFF. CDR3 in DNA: TGCGCCAGCAGCCAAGATACTAGTCGAAATGAGCAGTTCTTC.

The CDR3 region is CASSLVRGSGGQFF. The DNA of the CDR3 is TGTGCCAGCAGCTTAGTCCGGGGTAGCGGGGGGCAGTTCTTC. The V gene is TRBV7-2, the J gene TRBJ2-1; 9 nucleotides match TRBD2. This CDR3 is 14 amino acids long. Germline assignment: CDR1 SGHTA and CDR2 FQGNSA. V lost 1 base to trimming and J lost 12 bases; unmatched junction nucleotides: 7.

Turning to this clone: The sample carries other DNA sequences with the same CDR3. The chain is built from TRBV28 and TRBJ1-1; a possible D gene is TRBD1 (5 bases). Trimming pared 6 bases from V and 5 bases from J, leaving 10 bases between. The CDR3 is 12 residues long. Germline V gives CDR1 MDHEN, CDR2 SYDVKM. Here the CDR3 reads CASRAGGTEAFF. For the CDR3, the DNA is TGTGCCAGCAGGGCCGGGGGGACTGAAGCTTTCTTT.

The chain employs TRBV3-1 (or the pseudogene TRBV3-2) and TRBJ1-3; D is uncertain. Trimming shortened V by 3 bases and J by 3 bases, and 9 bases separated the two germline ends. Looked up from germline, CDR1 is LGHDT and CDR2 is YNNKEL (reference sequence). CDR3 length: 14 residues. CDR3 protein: CASSQLAIGNTIYF. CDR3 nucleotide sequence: TGTGCCAGCAGCCAGTTGGCTATTGGAAACACCATATATTTT.

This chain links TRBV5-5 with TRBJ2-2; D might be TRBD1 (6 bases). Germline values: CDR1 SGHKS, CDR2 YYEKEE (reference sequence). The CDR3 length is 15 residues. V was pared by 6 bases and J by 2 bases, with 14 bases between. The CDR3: CASTYQQGNTGELFF. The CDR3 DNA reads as TGTGCCAGCACCTATCAACAGGGAAACACCGGGGAGCTGTTTTTT.

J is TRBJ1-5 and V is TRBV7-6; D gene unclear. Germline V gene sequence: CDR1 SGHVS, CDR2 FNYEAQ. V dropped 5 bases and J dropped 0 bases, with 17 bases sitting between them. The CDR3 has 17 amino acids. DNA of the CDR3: TGTGCCAGCAGCCCGCGGGCCGGGATTGATAGCAATCAGCCCCAGCATTTT. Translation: CASSPRAGIDSNQPQHF.

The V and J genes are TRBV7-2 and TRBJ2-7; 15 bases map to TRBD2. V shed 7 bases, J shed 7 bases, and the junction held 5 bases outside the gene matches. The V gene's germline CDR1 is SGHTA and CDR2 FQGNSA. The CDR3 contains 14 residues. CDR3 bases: TGTGCCAGCAATCCGGGACTAGCGGGGGGAGAGCAGTACTTC. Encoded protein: CASNPGLAGGEQYF.

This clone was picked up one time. CDR3 protein: CASLGLSADNSPLHF. CDR3 DNA sequence: TGTGCCTCCCTAGGGCTGAGTGCGGATAATTCACCCCTCCACTTT. This sequence joins TRBV30 and TRBJ1-6, with D hard to call. Germline assignment: CDR1 GTSNPN and CDR2 SVGIG (reference sequence). Trimming cost V 7 bases and J 5 bases, with 18 bases left between them. This CDR3 has 15 amino acids.

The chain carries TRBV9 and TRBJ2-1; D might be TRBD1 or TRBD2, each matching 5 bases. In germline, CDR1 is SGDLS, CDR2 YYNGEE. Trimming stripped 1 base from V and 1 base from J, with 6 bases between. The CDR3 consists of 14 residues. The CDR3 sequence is CASSVWGSYNEQFF. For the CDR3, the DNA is TGTGCCAGCAGCGTATGGGGGTCCTACAATGAGCAGTTCTTC.

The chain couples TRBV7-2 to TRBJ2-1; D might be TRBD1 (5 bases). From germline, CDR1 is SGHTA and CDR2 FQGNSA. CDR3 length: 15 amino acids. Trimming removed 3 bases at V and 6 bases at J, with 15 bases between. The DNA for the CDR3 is TGTGCCAGCAGCTTCCTTCTACTACAGGTCAATGAGCAGTTCTTC. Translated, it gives CASSFLLLQVNEQFF.

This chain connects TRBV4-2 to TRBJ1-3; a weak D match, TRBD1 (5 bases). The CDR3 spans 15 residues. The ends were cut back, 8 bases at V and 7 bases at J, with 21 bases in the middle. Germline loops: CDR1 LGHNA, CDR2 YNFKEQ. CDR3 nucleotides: TGTGCCAGCGGGGGTTCAGGGATCCTCGGGAACACCATATATTTT. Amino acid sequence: CASGGSGILGNTIYF.

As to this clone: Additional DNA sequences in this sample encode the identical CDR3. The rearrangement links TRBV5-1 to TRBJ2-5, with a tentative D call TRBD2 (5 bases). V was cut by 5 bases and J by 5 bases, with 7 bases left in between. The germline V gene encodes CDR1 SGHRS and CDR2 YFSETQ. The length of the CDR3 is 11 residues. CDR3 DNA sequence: TGCGCCAGCAGTTCGGGGGAGACCCAGTACTTC. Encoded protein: CASSSGETQYF.

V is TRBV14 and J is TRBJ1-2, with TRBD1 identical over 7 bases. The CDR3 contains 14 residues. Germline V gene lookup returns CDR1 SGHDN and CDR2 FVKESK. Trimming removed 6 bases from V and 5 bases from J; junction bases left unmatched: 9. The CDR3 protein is CASSPHEGAYGYTF. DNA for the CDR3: TGTGCCAGCAGTCCCCATGAGGGGGCATATGGCTACACCTTC.

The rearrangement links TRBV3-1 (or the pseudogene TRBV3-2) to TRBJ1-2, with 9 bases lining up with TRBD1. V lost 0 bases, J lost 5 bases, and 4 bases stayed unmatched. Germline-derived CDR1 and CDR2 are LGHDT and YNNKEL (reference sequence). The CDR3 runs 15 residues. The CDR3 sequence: CASSQDTGGFYGYTF. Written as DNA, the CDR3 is TGTGCCAGCAGCCAAGATACAGGGGGCTTTTATGGCTACACCTTC.

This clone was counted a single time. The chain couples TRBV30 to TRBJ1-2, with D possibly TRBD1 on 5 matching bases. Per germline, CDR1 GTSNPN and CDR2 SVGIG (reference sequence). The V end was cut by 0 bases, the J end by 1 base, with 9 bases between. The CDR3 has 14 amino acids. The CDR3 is CAWSVRGYNYGYTF. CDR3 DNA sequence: TGTGCCTGGAGTGTACGGGGGTATAACTATGGCTACACCTTC.

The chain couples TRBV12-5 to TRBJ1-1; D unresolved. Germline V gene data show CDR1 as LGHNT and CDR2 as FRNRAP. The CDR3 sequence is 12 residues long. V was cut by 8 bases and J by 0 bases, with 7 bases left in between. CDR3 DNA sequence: TGTGCTAGTTCCATAATGAACACTGAAGCTTTCTTT. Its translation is CASSIMNTEAFF.

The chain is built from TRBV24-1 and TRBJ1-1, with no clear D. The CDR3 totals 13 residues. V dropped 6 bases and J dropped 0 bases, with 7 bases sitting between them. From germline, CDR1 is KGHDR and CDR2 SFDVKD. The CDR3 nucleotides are TGTGCCACCAGTCTGGGTCTGAACACTGAAGCTTTCTTT. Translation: CATSLGLNTEAFF.

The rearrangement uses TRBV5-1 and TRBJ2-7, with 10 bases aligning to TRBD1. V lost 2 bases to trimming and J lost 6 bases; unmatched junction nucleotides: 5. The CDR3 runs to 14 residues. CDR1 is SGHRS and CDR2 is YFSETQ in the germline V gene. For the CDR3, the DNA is TGCGCCAGCAGCTTTGGGACAGGGGTCATCGAGCAGTACTTC. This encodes CASSFGTGVIEQYF.

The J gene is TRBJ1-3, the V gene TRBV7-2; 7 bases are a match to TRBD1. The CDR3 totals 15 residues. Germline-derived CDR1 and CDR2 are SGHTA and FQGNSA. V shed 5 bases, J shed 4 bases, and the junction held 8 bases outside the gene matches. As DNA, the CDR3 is TGTGCCAGCAGCCCCTGGACAGGTCCGGGAAACACCATATATTTT. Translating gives CASSPWTGPGNTIYF.